Sequencing of this T cell receptor (beta chain) was carried out in a study of T cell responses to AZD1222 COVID-19 vaccine. Study background: The study pooled second doses at about 4 or about 12 weeks. Study outcomes and limitations: Vaccine-associated CD4 TCRs spanned spike, dominant at 160-218 and 743-854. AZD1222 recipients seropositive at baseline numbered only 5 or 6. Sampling that yielded the repertoires occurred only after the peak T cell response.

About this clone itself: Antigen: not known.

Produced via immunoSEQ multiplex PCR; TCRdb's table is partial and in-frame only. This table holds fewer than 120,000 clones, approximately 85% found once. This CDR3 spans 12 amino acids. The V end lost 8 bases, the J end lost 5 bases, and 12 bases lay between the germline ends. The germline V gene encodes CDR1 MDHEN and CDR2 SYDVKM. V is TRBV28 and J is TRBJ1-1; possibly TRBD1 for D (5 bases). This sequence was found in an adult in good health. The sample consisted of peripheral blood, taken on day 0 of AZD1222 vaccination. CDR3 nucleotide sequence: TGTGCCAGCCTCCAGGGTCTTACTGAAGCTTTCTTT. Protein product: CASLQGLTEAFF.